The 16 T cell receptor beta chains below all came from one sample that was sequenced in a study of T cells in women clearing cervical HPV infection. Sequencing used immunoSEQ multiplex PCR; TCRdb keeps in-frame clones, though not all of them. This listing includes about 36,000 clones. The sequenced sample was blood buffy coat. The source is a woman between 18 and 70 years old with a cervical HPV16 infection that either progressed to CIN3+ or cleared (not recorded which).

In regard to this clone: The read comes to an end 3 residues before the CDR3 does, leaving the germline J gene to fill in the end. The rearrangement links TRBV19 to TRBJ1-2, with D possibly matching TRBD1 (5 bases). Germline V gene lookup returns CDR1 LNHDA and CDR2 SQIVND (reference sequence). The length of the CDR3 is 14 residues. Trimming took off 7 bases at V and 3 bases at J, with 15 bases between the two ends. CDR3 DNA, as far as it was read: TGTGCCAGTAAAAGGGGTAGCCTTGACTATGGC. This encodes CASKRGSLDYG. The CDR3, in full, reads CASKRGSLDYGYTF.

Of note for this clone: From the germline J gene comes the end of the CDR3, since the read stops 3 residues before it. The rearrangement uses TRBV19 and TRBJ2-3; D might be TRBD2 (6 bases). Germline CDR1 is LNHDA and CDR2 is SQIVND (reference sequence). The CDR3 totals 13 residues. CDR3 residues: CASRPTRYETQYF. CDR3 bases read: TGTGCCAGTAGGCCGACTAGATATGAGACG.

As concerns this clone: Read data end 3 residues before the CDR3 end; the end is taken from the germline J gene. The chain joins TRBV18 to TRBJ1-1; TRBD1 agrees at 7 bases. CDR1 and CDR2 from the germline V gene are KGHSH and LQKENI. The CDR3 sequence is 15 residues long. V lost 0 bases and J lost 1; bases outside the gene matches: 2. CDR3 region: CASSPPGQQNTEAFF. Incomplete CDR3 DNA: TGTGCCAGCTCACCACCGGGACAGCAGAACACTGAA.

Partial CDR3 DNA: TGTGCCAGCAAACTTACTAGCGGGGGGCTCCCGCGGACG. It yields the protein CASKLTSGGLPRT. The whole CDR3 sequence reads CASKLTSGGLPRTQYF. The chain couples TRBV12-3 or TRBV12-4 to TRBJ2-3, with TRBD2 identical over 12 bases. The read falls 3 residues short of the CDR3 end, and the missing part is taken from the germline J gene. The length of the CDR3 is 16 residues.

Worth noting for this clone: The CDR3 extends 3 residues past the end of the read, so its final part is completed from the germline J gene. This rearrangement joins TRBV20-1 to TRBJ2-5; 12 bases fit TRBD2. This CDR3 spans 14 amino acids. V was pared by 5 bases and J by 6 bases, with 7 bases of the junction left unmatched. The germline gives CDR1 DFQATT, CDR2 SNEGSKA (reference sequence). The CDR3 reads CSAVGTSGGKTQYF. The part of the CDR3 DNA that was read is TGCAGTGCTGTCGGTACTAGCGGGGGGAAGACC.

Note on this clone: The DNA ends 3 residues before the CDR3 does, and the rest of the CDR3 is filled in from the germline J gene. The chain couples TRBV7-6 to TRBJ2-5, with 9 bases fitting TRBD2. Germline V gene lookup returns CDR1 SGHVS and CDR2 FNYEAQ. The CDR3 loop spans 16 amino acids. The covered CDR3 bases are TGTGCCAGCAGCTTCGCGGGGGGGACGGGCACAGATACC. Its translation: CASSFAGGTGTDT. The CDR3 in full is CASSFAGGTGTDTQYF.

A remark on this clone: The CDR3 end falls 3 residues outside the read, so it is completed with the germline J gene. This sequence joins TRBV6-1 and TRBJ1-5; TRBD1 is a possible D gene (5 bases). The germline V gene encodes CDR1 MNHNS and CDR2 SASEGT. The germline V and J ends were trimmed by 4 bases and 4 bases, with 17 bases remaining between them. This CDR3 is 16 amino acids long. CDR3 DNA, as far as it was read: TGTGCCAGCAGTGCTCTACCGCAGGGCCTAAATCAGCCC. Translation gives CASSALPQGLNQP. The entire CDR3 sequence reads CASSALPQGLNQPQHF.

CDR3 DNA (partial): TGTGCCAGCAGCGCCTCGACAGGGATCGGCGAG. It is translated as CASSASTGIGE. The whole CDR3 protein reads CASSASTGIGEQYF. The chain links TRBV7-2 to TRBJ2-7; 7 bases align to TRBD1. The sequenced fragment ends 3 residues before the CDR3 boundary, so the rest is inferred from the germline J gene. The V gene's germline CDR1 is SGHTA and CDR2 FQGNSA. The length of the CDR3 is 14 residues. V gave up 5 bases and J gave up 6 bases; unmatched junction bases: 10. The full variable domain, in which reference TRBV7-2 and TRBJ2-7 provide the parts outside the CDR3, is GAGVSQSPSNKVTEKGKDVELRCDPISGHTALYWYRQSLGQGLEFLIYFQGNSAPDKSGLPSDRFSAERTGGSVSTLTIQRTQQEDSAVYLCASSASTGIGEQYFGPGTRLTVT.

With regard to this clone: The CDR3 end falls 3 residues outside the read, so it is completed with the germline J gene. The chain carries TRBV7-9 and TRBJ1-2; 7 nucleotides match TRBD1. The CDR3 loop spans 14 amino acids. The germline V gene has CDR1 SEHNR and CDR2 FQNEAQ (reference sequence). The sequenced part of the CDR3 DNA is TGTGCCAGCAGCTTAGGGGACAGTTACTACGAC. It codes for CASSLGDSYYD. The whole CDR3 region reads CASSLGDSYYDYTF.

As concerns this clone: Coverage ceases 3 residues before the CDR3 finishes, and the germline J gene fills in the end. The genes are TRBV29-1 and TRBJ2-5; 9 nucleotides match TRBD1. The CDR3 length is 13 residues. Unmatched junction bases numbered 8, after V lost 7 bases and J lost 5 bases. The germline CDR1 and CDR2 sequences are SQVTM and ANQGSEA. The covered CDR3 bases are TGCAGCGCTGCGCTACAGGGGGCTGAGACC. This translates into CSAALQGAET. The complete CDR3 reads CSAALQGAETQYF. The full variable domain, with the rest looked up from reference TRBV29-1 and TRBJ2-5, is SAVISQKPSRDICQRGTSLTIQCQVDSQVTMMFWYRQQPGQSLTLIATANQGSEATYESGFVIDKFPISRPNLTFSTLTVSNMSPEDSSIYLCSAALQGAETQYFGPGTRLLVL.

Comment on this clone: The DNA ends 3 residues before the CDR3 does, and the rest of the CDR3 is filled in from the germline J gene. The chain recombines TRBV4-2 with TRBJ2-7, with D possibly being TRBD2 (6 bases). The CDR3 covers 15 residues. Trimming cost V 0 bases and J 0 bases, with 9 bases left between them. The V gene's germline CDR1 is LGHNA and CDR2 YNFKEQ. CDR3 bases read: TGTGCCAGCAGCCAAGAGTTAGCGGACTCCTACGAG. Protein: CASSQELADSYE. From start to end, the CDR3 is CASSQELADSYEQYF.

The part of the CDR3 DNA that was read is TGCGCCAGCAGCCTCCTAACAGGGGCCGGGGAG. It is translated as CASSLLTGAGE. From start to end, the CDR3 is CASSLLTGAGELFF. The V call is TRBV5-1, the J call TRBJ2-2; TRBD1 matches 7 bases. The read falls 3 residues short of the CDR3 end, and the missing part is taken from the germline J gene. In germline, CDR1 is SGHRS, CDR2 YFSETQ. The CDR3 length is 14 residues. J gave up 6 bases and V 4 bases, and 6 bases lay outside the gene matches.

The CDR3 loop reads CATSDSTGPLPYEQYF. The part of the CDR3 DNA that was read is TGTGCCACCAGTGATTCTACAGGGCCTCTGCCCTACGAG. The chain joins TRBV24-1 to TRBJ2-7; possible D gene TRBD1, 6 bases. The read terminates 3 residues ahead of where the CDR3 ends, so the germline J gene completes it. CDR1 is KGHDR, CDR2 SFDVKD, per germline. CDR3 length equals 16 residues. Trimming left V 2 bases short and J 2 bases short, with 15 bases between.

Concerning this clone: The DNA ends 3 residues before the CDR3 does, and the rest of the CDR3 is filled in from the germline J gene. V is TRBV19 and J is TRBJ1-6; D not resolved. CDR3 length: 14 residues. Trimming pared 3 bases from V and 7 bases from J, leaving 10 bases between. The germline V gene has CDR1 LNHDA and CDR2 SQIVND (reference sequence). The CDR3 reads CASSISIGNSPLHF. The part of the CDR3 DNA that was read is TGTGCCAGTAGTATCTCTATAGGGAATTCACCC. Full variable domain (remainder filled in from reference TRBV19 and TRBJ1-6): DGGITQSPKYLFRKEGQNVTLSCEQNLNHDAMYWYRQDPGQGLRLIYYSQIVNDFQKGDIAEGYSVSREKKESFPLTVTSAQKNPTAFYLCASSISIGNSPLHFGNGTRLTVT.

As concerns this clone: An end of the junction does not agree with germline; a read error may underlie this. The read terminates 3 residues before the CDR3 end, so the remaining end is supplied by the germline J gene. The chain uses TRBV20-1 and TRBJ2-7; possibly TRBD2 for D (7 bases). The CDR3 covers 13 residues. CDR1 and CDR2 (germline): DFQATT, SNEGSKA (reference sequence). The sequenced part of the CDR3 DNA is TGCAGTCCTAGGGTCGGCGGGGGCGACGAG. It specifies CSPRVGGGDE. The whole CDR3 reads CSPRVGGGDEQYF.

The CDR3 region is CSASGGAQSYEQYF. The CDR3 bases that were read are TGCAGTGCTAGCGGGGGGGCACAGTCCTACGAG. This chain connects TRBV20-1 to TRBJ2-7; TRBD2 aligns across 8 bases. The read stops 3 residues short of the end of the CDR3; the missing end is completed from the germline J gene. J lost 1 base, V lost 3 bases, and 5 bases had no gene match. Germline loops: CDR1 DFQATT, CDR2 SNEGSKA (reference sequence). The CDR3 covers 14 residues.